This passage covers 24 T cell receptor beta chains from one sample sequenced in a study of T cells in Graves' hyperthyroidism and ophthalmopathy. RNA transcripts yielded amplified TCR beta CDR3 regions. The primer set for the first-round RT-PCR of the TCR CDR3 was HTBI. In TCRdb, the multiplex PCR reads were re-called with MiXCR into one record per CDR3 protein. The table includes roughly 93,000 distinct CDR3 sequences, 35% to 45% detected once. The sample consisted of peripheral blood or thyroid tissue (not recorded which). The receptors stem from a woman younger than 45 with Graves' hyperthyroidism.

The rearrangement joins TRBV20-1 to TRBJ1-1; D might be TRBD1 (6 bases). CDR3 size: 11 residues. Trimming removed 6 bases from V and 11 bases from J, with 16 bases in between. Germline V gene data show CDR1 as DFQATT and CDR2 as SNEGSKA (reference sequence). CDR3 sequence reads: CSAQRGGQAFF. The CDR3 bases are TGCAGTGCCCAAAGGGGGGGTCAGGCTTTCTTT.

Concerning this clonotype itself: A much larger clone differs by one base, so this may be a read error. Likely a read error: the CDR3 ends without its conserved phenylalanine or tryptophan. The chain has TRBV5-1 and TRBJ2-3, with unresolved D. The CDR3 extends over 14 amino acids. Germline values: CDR1 SGHRS, CDR2 YFSETQ. V was shortened by 4 bases and J by 2 bases, with 11 bases between the two germline ends. The CDR3 bases are TGCGCCAGCAGCCTGCAGGAGATCACAGATACGCAGTATTCT. Protein sequence: CASSLQEITDTQYS.

The rearrangement links TRBV10-3 to TRBJ2-7, with D perhaps matching TRBD1 (5 bases). Trimming took 1 base from V and 7 from J, leaving 14 bases between them. The CDR3 covers 14 residues. CDR1 is ENHRY and CDR2 is SYGVKD in the germline V gene. This chain's CDR3 is CAISEFGAAHEQYF. Written as DNA, the CDR3 is TGTGCCATCAGTGAGTTTGGGGCCGCGCATGAGCAGTACTTC.

This clonotype has a handful of counts. The J gene is TRBJ2-3, the V gene TRBV19, with 8 nucleotides matching TRBD2. This CDR3 comprises 15 residues. CDR1 and CDR2 (germline): LNHDA, SQIVND (reference sequence). Trimming at V came to 7 bases and at J to 6 bases, leaving 12 bases not matched to a gene. Written as DNA, the CDR3 is TGTGCCAGTACGGCCTACGCGGGAGGAGTTGATACGCAGTATTTT. This gives the protein CASTAYAGGVDTQYF.

V usage is TRBV7-2 and J usage is TRBJ2-5; 11 bases are a match to TRBD1. Germline V gene data show CDR1 as SGHTA and CDR2 as FQGNSA. This CDR3 is 17 amino acids long. J lost 5 bases, V lost 3 bases, and 11 bases had no gene match. CDR3 amino acids: CASSFGTGGLQRETQYF. CDR3 nucleotides: TGTGCCAGCAGCTTCGGGACAGGGGGTCTCCAACGGGAGACCCAGTACTTC.

In this sample, this clonotype turned up many times. The rearrangement joins TRBV6-1 to TRBJ1-4; TRBD1 agrees at 7 bases. CDR3 length: 14 residues. The ends lost 4 bases at V and 7 bases at J; junction bases unmatched: 6. CDR1 and CDR2 from the germline V gene are MNHNS and SASEGT. Here the CDR3 reads CASSGQGGREKLFF. As DNA, the CDR3 is TGTGCCAGCAGTGGACAGGGTGGTCGTGAAAAACTGTTTTTT.

The chain couples TRBV6-5 to TRBJ2-3; 10 bases match TRBD2. The length of the CDR3 is 16 residues. Germline CDR1 is MNHEY and CDR2 is SVGAGI. The V gene end was trimmed by 11 bases and the J gene end by 0 bases; junction bases not matched to a gene: 11. The CDR3 loop is CARGTSEAVSTDTQYF. In DNA form, the CDR3 reads TGTGCCCGAGGGACTAGCGAGGCGGTGAGCACAGATACGCAGTATTTT.

This clonotype has ten or more counts. V is TRBV5-1 and J is TRBJ2-7; 7 bases map to TRBD2. The CDR3 is made up of 13 amino acids. V lost 0 bases and J lost 7; bases outside the gene matches: 4. CDR1 is SGHRS, CDR2 YFSETQ, per germline. The DNA of the CDR3 is TGCGCCAGCAGCTTGGGACTAGCTGGTGAGCAGTACTTC. This codes for CASSLGLAGEQYF.

As regards this clonotype: Because it lacks the conserved phenylalanine or tryptophan at the end, this CDR3 is likely a read error. The DNA is omitted, as the CDR3 cannot be located on it reliably, and the CDR3 follows TCRdb's listing. The chain is built from TRBV9 and TRBJ2-2; the D segment call TRBD2 is taken from the table without a DNA check. The germline gives CDR1 SGDLS, CDR2 YYNGEE. The CDR3 comprises 15 residues, both ends counted. This CDR3 reads CASTTSGAYTGELLS.

The chain is built from TRBV15 and TRBJ1-5, with 10 nucleotides matching TRBD1. Germline V gene lookup returns CDR1 LNHNV and CDR2 YYDKDF (reference sequence). The CDR3 contains 17 residues. The ends lost 3 bases at V and 1 base at J; junction bases unmatched: 6. As DNA, the CDR3 is TGTGCCACCAGCAGGGAGACAGGGGGCTTAAGCAATCAGCCCCAGCATTTT. As protein: CATSRETGGLSNQPQHF.

With regard to this clonotype: The conserved closing phenylalanine or tryptophan is absent in this CDR3, likely reflecting a read error. The chain combines TRBV6-1 with TRBJ2-2, with 8 bases identical to TRBD2. The CDR3 has 14 residues. Germline loops: CDR1 MNHNS, CDR2 SASEGT. The J segment lost 3 bases and the V segment lost 8 bases, leaving 5 bases of the junction unmatched. In DNA form, the CDR3 reads TGTGCCAGCGGAGGACTAGCTGACACCGGGGAGCTGTTTCTT. Its translation is CASGGLADTGELFL.

The V call is TRBV7-9, the J call TRBJ2-5; D is possibly TRBD2 (6 bases). The V and J ends lost 5 bases and 1 base respectively, with 17 bases between them. Germline V gives CDR1 SEHNR, CDR2 FQNEAQ (reference sequence). CDR3 size: 16 residues. CDR3 coding DNA: TGTGCCAGCAGCCCAGTCTGGGCGGGGACCCAAGAGACCCAGTACTTC. This encodes CASSPVWAGTQETQYF. Full variable domain (rest looked up from reference TRBV7-9 and TRBJ2-5): DTGVSQNPRHKITKRGQNVTFRCDPISEHNRLYWYRQTLGQGPEFLTYFQNEAQLEKSRLLSDRFSAERPKGSFSTLEIQRTEQGDSAMYLCASSPVWAGTQETQYFGPGTRLLVL.

This clonotype occurred many times. The gene calls are TRBV6-1 and TRBJ1-2, with D possibly TRBD1 on 5 matching bases. Trimming cost V 5 bases and J 4 bases, with 14 bases left between them. The CDR3 runs to 14 residues. Germline V gene data show CDR1 as MNHNS and CDR2 as SASEGT. This CDR3 reads CASSRTWSSYGYTF. The CDR3 nucleotides read TGTGCCAGCAGTCGGACATGGTCCAGCTATGGCTACACCTTC.

A remark on this clonotype: Compared with germline, one end of the junction differs, possibly owing to a read error. The chain has TRBV10-1 and TRBJ1-1; the D gene is possibly TRBD1 (5 bases). The length of the CDR3 is 13 residues. Germline CDR1 is WNHNN and CDR2 is SYGVQD (reference sequence). The DNA for the CDR3 is TGCGCCTGCAGTGAGCAGGGAGTCGATGAAGCTTTCTTT. This gives the protein CACSEQGVDEAFF.

Remarks on this clonotype: A much larger clone lies a single base off, so this may be a read error. A read error is likely, as this CDR3 ends without the conserved phenylalanine or tryptophan. The rearrangement joins TRBV6-6 to TRBJ2-3; D might be TRBD1 (6 bases). Per germline, CDR1 MNHNY and CDR2 SVGAGI (reference sequence). The CDR3 sequence is 13 residues long. Deletions cut 6 bases from V and 2 bases from J, with 9 bases between. The CDR3 coding sequence is TGTGCCAGCAGACAGGGCCACACAGATACGCAGTATTCT. Residues: CASRQGHTDTQYS.

This chain links TRBV7-6 with TRBJ1-5; 9 bases are a match to TRBD1. This CDR3 has 16 residues. V lost 3 bases to trimming and J lost 0 bases; unmatched junction nucleotides: 3. Germline CDR1 is SGHVS and CDR2 is FNYEAQ. Written as DNA, the CDR3 is TGTGCCAGCAGCTTCAGGACAGGGGATAGCAATCAGCCCCAGCATTTT. It yields the protein CASSFRTGDSNQPQHF.

This clonotype was counted a single time. A read error is likely, as this CDR3 ends without the conserved phenylalanine or tryptophan. The chain recombines TRBV7-3 with TRBJ2-7, with D possibly TRBD2 on 5 matching bases. The V gene's germline CDR1 is SGHTA and CDR2 FQGTGA. V was trimmed by 6 bases and J by 4 bases, leaving 13 bases between them. This CDR3 comprises 13 residues. DNA for the CDR3: TGTGCCAGCAGTGAGCGGACGGGGTACGAGCAGTACTTG. This translates into CASSERTGYEQYL.

Many counts were recorded for this clonotype. Since a much larger clone is just one base distant, this may be a read error. The J gene is TRBJ1-4, the V gene TRBV15, with D unresolved. This CDR3 is 14 amino acids long. Looked up from germline, CDR1 is LNHNV and CDR2 is YYDKDF (reference sequence). The CDR3 nucleotides are TGTGCCACCGGCAGTGTGGGAGTTGGCGAAAAACTGTTTTTT. Translation gives CATGSVGVGEKLFF. Looking up the rest from reference TRBV15 and TRBJ1-4 gives the full variable domain: DAMVIQNPRYQVTQFGKPVTLSCSQTLNHNVMYWYQQKSSQAPKLLFHYYDKDFNNEADTPDNFQSRRPNTSFCFLDIRSPGLGDTAMYLCATGSVGVGEKLFFGSGTQLSVL.

This clonotype was counted ten times or more. The chain uses TRBV15 and TRBJ1-2, with a possible D match to TRBD1 (5 bases). Per germline, CDR1 LNHNV and CDR2 YYDKDF (reference sequence). The CDR3 loop spans 14 amino acids. V lost 5 bases and J lost 6, with 16 bases in between. In DNA, the CDR3 is TGTGCCACCAGCGTCAACCAGGGAGTCAATGGCTACACCTTC. Translating it yields CATSVNQGVNGYTF.

This clonotype was detected many times. CDR3 region: CASSPQGNYGYTF. In DNA, the CDR3 is TGTGCCAGCAGCCCACAGGGTAACTATGGCTACACCTTC. The chain has TRBV7-2 and TRBJ1-2; tentative D call: TRBD1 (6 bases). This CDR3 has 13 amino acids. V gave up 5 bases and J gave up 1 base, with 8 bases separating them. Germline V CDR1 and CDR2: SGHTA, FQGNSA.

This clonotype was picked up many times. The chain couples TRBV7-2 to TRBJ2-7, with 9 bases identical to TRBD2. The CDR3 has 16 amino acids. The germline CDR1 and CDR2 sequences are SGHTA and FQGNSA. V trimming: 2 bases; J trimming: 6 bases; junction bases outside the gene matches: 11. This CDR3 is CASSLFGGRAGGEQYF. The CDR3 DNA follows: TGTGCCAGCAGCTTATTTGGCGGGAGGGCCGGGGGCGAGCAGTACTTC.

This clonotype was observed many times. The J gene is TRBJ1-4, the V gene TRBV6-5; no reliable D call. With 2 bases removed from V and 0 bases from J, the gap between germline ends came to 10 bases. This CDR3 has 16 residues. CDR1 and CDR2 (germline): MNHEY, SVGAGI. The DNA of the CDR3 is TGTGCCAGCAGTTACGTAGCGGCCTCAACTAATGAAAAACTGTTTTTT. Residues: CASSYVAASTNEKLFF.

This clonotype came up once. The chain has TRBV15 and TRBJ2-5; 10 bases map to TRBD1. V shed 1 base and J 4 bases; nucleotides not matched to a gene: 6. The CDR3 is made up of 16 amino acids. The germline gives CDR1 LNHNV, CDR2 YYDKDF (reference sequence). As DNA, the CDR3 is TGTGCCACCAGCAGAGGGGACAGGGGAGGCCGAGAGACCCAGTACTTC. Protein: CATSRGDRGGRETQYF. The full variable domain, rest sourced from reference TRBV15 and TRBJ2-5, is DAMVIQNPRYQVTQFGKPVTLSCSQTLNHNVMYWYQQKSSQAPKLLFHYYDKDFNNEADTPDNFQSRRPNTSFCFLDIRSPGLGDTAMYLCATSRGDRGGRETQYFGPGTRLLVL.

This clonotype was counted between two and nine times. The rearrangement joins TRBV2 to TRBJ1-1; D is uncertain. The CDR3 loop spans 17 amino acids. Trimming removed 8 bases at V and 0 bases at J, with 22 bases between. The germline V gene encodes CDR1 SNHLY and CDR2 FYNNEI. Written as DNA, the CDR3 is TGTGCCAGCTCACCTAATCGATTCGGACGGCTGAACACTGAAGCTTTCTTT. Translating it yields CASSPNRFGRLNTEAFF.